This section outlines one TCR beta chain sequence together with its context. What it binds is not known. These data belong to a study of T cells in tuberculosis. About the research overall: In South Africa, adults with active tuberculosis were compared with IGRA-negative and latently infected IGRA-positive adolescents. Findings and caveats of the study: Smaller distances to GMM-specific TCRs suggested their expansion in active tuberculosis. Shorter CDR3-alpha in active tuberculosis partly drove smaller distances. GEM motif frequencies gave 55% to 75% accuracy; the GMM repertoire gave approximately 90%.

The data were produced by immunoSEQ multiplex PCR, yet TCRdb's version contains in-frame clones alone and is incomplete. The sample holds 30,000 to 35,000 clones, 80% to 95% seen once. The CDR3 loop spans 13 amino acids. The germline V and J ends were trimmed by 3 bases and 6 bases, with 12 bases remaining between them. CDR1 ENHRY and CDR2 SYGVKD come from the germline V gene. V gene TRBV10-3 combines with J gene TRBJ2-7, with D possibly being TRBD1 (5 bases). The receptor was isolated from a donor between 5 and 29 years old with latent tuberculosis or without tuberculosis infection. Sequencing was carried out using PBMCs. Here the CDR3 DNA reads TGTGCCATCAGTGATTGGCAGGGAAGCGAGCAGTACTTC. This encodes CAISDWQGSEQYF.